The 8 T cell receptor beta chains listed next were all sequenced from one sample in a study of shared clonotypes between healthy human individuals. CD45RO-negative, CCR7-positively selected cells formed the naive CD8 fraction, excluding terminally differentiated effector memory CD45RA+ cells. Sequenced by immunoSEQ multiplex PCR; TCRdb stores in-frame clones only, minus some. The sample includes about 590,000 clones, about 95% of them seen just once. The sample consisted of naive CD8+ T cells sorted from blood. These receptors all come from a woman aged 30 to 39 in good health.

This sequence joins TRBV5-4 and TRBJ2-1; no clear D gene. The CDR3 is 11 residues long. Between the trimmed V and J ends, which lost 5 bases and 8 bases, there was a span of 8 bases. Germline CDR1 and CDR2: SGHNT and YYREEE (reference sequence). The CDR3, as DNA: TGTGCCAGCAGTTGGAGCCATGAGCAGTTCTTC. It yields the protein CASSWSHEQFF.

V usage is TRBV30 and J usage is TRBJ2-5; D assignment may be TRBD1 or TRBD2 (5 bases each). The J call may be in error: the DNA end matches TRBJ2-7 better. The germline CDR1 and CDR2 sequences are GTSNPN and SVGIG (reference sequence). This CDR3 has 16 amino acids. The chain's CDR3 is CAWSLGETPLYYEQYF. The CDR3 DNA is TGTGCCTGGAGTTTAGGGGAGACCCCTCTCTACTACGAGCAGTACTTC.

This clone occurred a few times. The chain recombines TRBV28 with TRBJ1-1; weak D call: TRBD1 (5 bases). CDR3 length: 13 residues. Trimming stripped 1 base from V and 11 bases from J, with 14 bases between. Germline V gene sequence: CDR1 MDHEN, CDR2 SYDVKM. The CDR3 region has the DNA TGTGCCAGCAGTTTATCGCGCGACAGAGACGCTTTCTTT. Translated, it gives CASSLSRDRDAFF.

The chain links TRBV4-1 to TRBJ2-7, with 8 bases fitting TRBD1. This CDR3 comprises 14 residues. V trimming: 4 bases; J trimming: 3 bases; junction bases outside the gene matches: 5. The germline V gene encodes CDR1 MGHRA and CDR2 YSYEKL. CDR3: CASSPGTGLYEQYF. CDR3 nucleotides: TGCGCCAGCAGCCCCGGGACAGGTCTCTACGAGCAGTACTTC.

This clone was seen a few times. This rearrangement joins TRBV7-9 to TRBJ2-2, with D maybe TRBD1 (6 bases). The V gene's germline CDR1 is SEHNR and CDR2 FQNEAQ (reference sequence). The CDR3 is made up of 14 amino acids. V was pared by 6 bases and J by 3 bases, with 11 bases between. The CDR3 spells CASSPDRYTGELFF. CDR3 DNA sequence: TGTGCCAGCAGTCCAGACAGGTACACCGGGGAGCTGTTTTTT. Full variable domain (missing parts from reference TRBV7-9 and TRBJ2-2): DTGVSQNPRHKITKRGQNVTFRCDPISEHNRLYWYRQTLGQGPEFLTYFQNEAQLEKSRLLSDRFSAERPKGSFSTLEIQRTEQGDSAMYLCASSPDRYTGELFFGEGSRLTVL.

CDR3 amino acids: CASSGFREANYGYTF. CDR3 in DNA: TGTGCCAGCAGTGGGTTCAGGGAGGCTAACTATGGCTACACCTTC. The J gene is TRBJ1-2, the V gene TRBV9, with D possibly TRBD1 on 5 matching bases. The CDR3 length is 15 residues. The germline V and J ends were trimmed by 5 bases and 0 bases, with 14 bases remaining between them. Germline lookup yields CDR1 SGDLS and CDR2 YYNGEE.

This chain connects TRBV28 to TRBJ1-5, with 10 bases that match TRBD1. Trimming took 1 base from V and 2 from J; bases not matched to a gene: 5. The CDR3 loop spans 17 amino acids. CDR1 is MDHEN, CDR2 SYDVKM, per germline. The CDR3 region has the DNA TGTGCCAGCAGTTTATATTTCGGGACAGGGGGCAATCAGCCCCAGCATTTT. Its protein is CASSLYFGTGGNQPQHF.

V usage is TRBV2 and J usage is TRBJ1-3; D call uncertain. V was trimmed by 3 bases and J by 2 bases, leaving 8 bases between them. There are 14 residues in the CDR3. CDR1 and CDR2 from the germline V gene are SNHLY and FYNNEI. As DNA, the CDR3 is TGTGCCAGCAGTGACGGAGAAACTGGAAACACCATATATTTT. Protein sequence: CASSDGETGNTIYF. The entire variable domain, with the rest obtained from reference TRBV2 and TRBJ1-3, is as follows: EPEVTQTPSHQVTQMGQEVILRCVPISNHLYFYWYRQILGQKVEFLVSFYNNEISEKSEIFDDQFSVERPDGSNFTLKIRSTKLEDSAMYFCASSDGETGNTIYFGEGSWLTVV.